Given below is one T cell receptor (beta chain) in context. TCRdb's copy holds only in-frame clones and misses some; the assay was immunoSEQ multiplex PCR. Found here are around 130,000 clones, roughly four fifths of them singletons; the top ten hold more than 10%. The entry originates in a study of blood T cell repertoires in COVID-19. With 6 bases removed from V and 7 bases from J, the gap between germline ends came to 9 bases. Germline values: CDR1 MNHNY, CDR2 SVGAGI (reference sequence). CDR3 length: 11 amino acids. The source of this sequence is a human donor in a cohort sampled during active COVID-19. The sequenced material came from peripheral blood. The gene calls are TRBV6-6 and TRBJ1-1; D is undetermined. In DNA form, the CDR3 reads TGTGCCAGCAGCCTAGCCAGTGAAGCTTTCTTT. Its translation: CASSLASEAFF.